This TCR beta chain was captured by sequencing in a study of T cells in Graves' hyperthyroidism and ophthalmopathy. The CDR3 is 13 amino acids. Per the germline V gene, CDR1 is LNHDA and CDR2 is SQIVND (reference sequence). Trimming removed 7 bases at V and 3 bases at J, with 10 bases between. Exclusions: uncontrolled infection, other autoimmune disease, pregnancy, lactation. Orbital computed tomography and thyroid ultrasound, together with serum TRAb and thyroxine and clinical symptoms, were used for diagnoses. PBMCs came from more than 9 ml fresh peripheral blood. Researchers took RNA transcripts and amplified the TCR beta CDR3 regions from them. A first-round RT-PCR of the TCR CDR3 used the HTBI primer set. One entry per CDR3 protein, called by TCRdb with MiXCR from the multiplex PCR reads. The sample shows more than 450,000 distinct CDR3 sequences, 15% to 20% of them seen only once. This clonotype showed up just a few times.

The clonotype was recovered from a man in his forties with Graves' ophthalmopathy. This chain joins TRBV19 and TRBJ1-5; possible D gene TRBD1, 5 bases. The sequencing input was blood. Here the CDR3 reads CASNPGANQPQHF. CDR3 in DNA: TGTGCCAGTAATCCCGGGGCCAATCAGCCCCAGCATTTT.